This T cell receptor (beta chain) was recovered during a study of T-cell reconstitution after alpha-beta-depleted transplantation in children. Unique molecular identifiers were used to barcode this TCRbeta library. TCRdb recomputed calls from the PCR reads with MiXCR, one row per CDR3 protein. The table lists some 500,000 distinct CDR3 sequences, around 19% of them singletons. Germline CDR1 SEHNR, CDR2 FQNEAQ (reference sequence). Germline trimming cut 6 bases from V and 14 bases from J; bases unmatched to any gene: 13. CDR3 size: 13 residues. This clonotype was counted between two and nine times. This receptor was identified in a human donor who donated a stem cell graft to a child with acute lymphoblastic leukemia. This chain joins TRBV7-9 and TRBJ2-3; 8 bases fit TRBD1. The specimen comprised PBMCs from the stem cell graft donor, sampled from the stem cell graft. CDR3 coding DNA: TGTGCCAGCAGAACTTCCGGGACAGGCAGCCCGTATTTT. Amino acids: CASRTSGTGSPYF. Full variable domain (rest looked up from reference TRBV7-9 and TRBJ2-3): DTGVSQNPRHKITKRGQNVTFRCDPISEHNRLYWYRQTLGQGPEFLTYFQNEAQLEKSRLLSDRFSAERPKGSFSTLEIQRTEQGDSAMYLCASRTSGTGSPYFGPGTRLTVL.